One and the same sample provided the 10 T cell receptor beta chains below, sequenced in a study of patients and donors after allogeneic stem cell transplantation (dated by TCRdb to the early 2020s). Libraries came from RT-PCR. Sequencing took place on a NextSeq 550. TCRdb took the public reads, trimmed them with fastp at Q25, ran MiXCR for clone calling and kept in-frame beta chains. Each CDR3 protein appears once, grouped with its most common genes and DNA. In all, the sample holds fewer than 95,000 distinct CDR3 sequences, and less than 5% of those were seen once. Of the sample, 2.6% is held by the ten largest clones. The sample taken for sequencing was blood, either unsorted or a sorted T cell fraction (not recorded which). The receptors originated from a human donor who was either an allogeneic HSCT recipient or a stem cell or donor lymphocyte infusion donor (not recorded which). It is not recorded whose cells these are; they may come from a transplant donor.

The sample holds many counts of this clonotype. The J gene is TRBJ1-2, the V gene TRBV5-8, with D possibly being TRBD1 (6 bases). Germline CDR1 reads SGHTS; CDR2 reads YDEGEE. This CDR3 region has 14 residues. The V end lost 4 bases, the J end lost 3 bases, and 13 bases lay between the germline ends. The CDR3 protein is CASSLRGIDYGYTF. The CDR3 coding sequence is TGTGCCAGCAGCCTCAGGGGCATAGACTATGGCTACACCTTC.

This clonotype was counted many times. The V gene is TRBV29-1, the J gene TRBJ2-5; D is uncertain. Trimming cost V 6 bases and J 3 bases, with 14 bases left between them. The CDR3 length is 13 residues. Germline CDR1 and CDR2: SQVTM and ANQGSEA. In DNA, the CDR3 is TGCAGCGTAACCGAGCTATCCAAAGAGACCCAGTACTTC. This gives the protein CSVTELSKETQYF.

This clonotype came up many times. The rearrangement uses TRBV5-1 and TRBJ2-2; unclear D gene. CDR1 and CDR2 (germline): SGHRS, YFSETQ. The V end was cut by 0 bases, the J end by 5 bases, with 8 bases between. The CDR3 length is 14 residues. CDR3 loop: CASSLGTGTGELFF. The CDR3 region has the DNA TGCGCCAGCAGCTTGGGGACCGGTACCGGGGAGCTGTTTTTT.

This clonotype was picked up many times. This chain joins TRBV5-5 and TRBJ1-5, with D uncertain. Germline V gene lookup returns CDR1 SGHKS and CDR2 YYEKEE (reference sequence). The CDR3 covers 17 residues. The V gene lost 4 bases and the J gene lost 0 bases, with 17 bases spanning the gap. The CDR3 reads CASSLQYREGSNQPQHF. The CDR3 nucleotides are TGTGCCAGCAGCCTACAGTACCGGGAAGGTAGCAATCAGCCCCAGCATTTT.

This clonotype was detected ten times or more. V gene TRBV5-6 combines with J gene TRBJ2-3; 14 bases match TRBD2. The trim removed 5 bases at V and 7 bases at J, leaving 6 bases unmatched. Germline V gene sequence: CDR1 SGHDT, CDR2 YYEEEE. The CDR3 has 15 residues. CDR3 nucleotides: TGTGCCAGCAGTCGTGGGACTAGCGGGAGTTATACGCAGTATTTT. Residues: CASSRGTSGSYTQYF.

The rearrangement joins TRBV2 to TRBJ2-7, with 8 positions matching TRBD2. Germline CDR1 is SNHLY and CDR2 is FYNNEI. V shed 5 bases and J 2 bases; nucleotides not matched to a gene: 8. The CDR3 spans 15 residues. CDR3 amino acids: CASSRPGGVAYEQYF. CDR3 DNA sequence: TGTGCCAGCAGTCGCCCCGGGGGGGTAGCCTACGAGCAGTACTTC.

This clonotype was observed many times. V usage is TRBV14 and J usage is TRBJ2-1, with D tentatively TRBD2 (6 bases). V lost 0 bases to trimming and J lost 4 bases, with 16 bases between them. The CDR3 is made up of 17 amino acids. The germline V gene has CDR1 SGHDN and CDR2 FVKESK. CDR3 loop: CASSQDAGRGIYNEQFF. DNA of the CDR3: TGTGCCAGCAGCCAAGACGCGGGGAGAGGTATATACAATGAGCAGTTCTTC.

This clonotype was picked up many times. The rearrangement uses TRBV20-1 and TRBJ2-7, with 7 positions matching TRBD2. The CDR3 spans 14 residues. V dropped 3 bases and J dropped 7; count of bases not matched to a gene: 12. Germline CDR1 reads DFQATT; CDR2 reads SNEGSKA (reference sequence). CDR3 protein: CSASPASGFIEQYF. CDR3 bases: TGCAGTGCTAGCCCGGCTAGCGGATTTATAGAGCAGTACTTC.

This clonotype was recorded at least ten times. The rearrangement uses TRBV4-2 and TRBJ2-5, with 7 bases fitting TRBD2. V lost 1 base to trimming and J lost 4 bases; unmatched junction nucleotides: 6. There are 15 residues in the CDR3. Germline V gene sequence: CDR1 LGHNA, CDR2 YNFKEQ. The CDR3 here is CASSQGGGIVETQYF. The CDR3 DNA reads TGTGCCAGCAGCCAAGGGGGGGGGATCGTAGAGACCCAGTACTTC.

This clonotype has a count of ten or more. V gene TRBV5-1 combines with J gene TRBJ2-2, with TRBD2 matching 10 bases. After removal of 3 bases from V and 6 bases from J, the junction contained 8 bases not matched to a gene. The CDR3 loop spans 16 amino acids. Germline values: CDR1 SGHRS, CDR2 YFSETQ. The CDR3 loop is CASSYSSGSSPGELFF. The CDR3, as DNA: TGCGCCAGCAGCTACTCTAGCGGGAGTTCGCCCGGGGAGCTGTTTTTT.